These T cell receptor beta chains were read from a single sample in a study of OX40 agonist ivuxolimab in advanced cancers. TCRdb's copy holds only in-frame clones and misses some; the assay was immunoSEQ multiplex PCR. The sample shows about 77,000 clones, approximately 85% of them seen only once. Specimen: CD4+ or CD8+ T cells sorted from blood, collected in a trial of the OX40 agonist ivuxolimab. The source is an adult with an advanced solid tumor such as melanoma, head and neck, liver or kidney cancer. Both conserved end residues are part of each CDR3. D genes are given only for firm matches. Expanded clones get a size class; other rows say once, few or many, or leave the size out.

>TRBV6-5|.|TRBJ2-2|.|12
TGTGCCAGCAGGAGGGTAACCGGGGAGCTGTTTTTT
CASRRVTGELFF
>TRBV4-1|once|TRBJ2-3|TRBD1|17
TGCGCCAGCAGCCGACCCTTGGACAGGGGGCTCGGAGATACGCAGTATTTT
CASSRPLDRGLGDTQYF
>TRBV5-6|once|TRBJ2-4|TRBD1|16
TGTGCCAGCAGCTCTCAGGGGGCGCGGGTAGTAGACATTCAGTACTTC
CASSSQGARVVDIQYF
>TRBV7-3|.|TRBJ1-1|.|15
TGTGCCAGCAGCTTATCTGGGGGTGTGAACACTGAAGCTTTCTTT
CASSLSGGVNTEAFF
>TRBV5-1|few|TRBJ2-4|.|16
TGCGCCAGCAGCTTGGCCCAGGTACGGTCGGGGAACATTCAGTACTTC
CASSLAQVRSGNIQYF
>TRBV5-8|.|TRBJ1-1|TRBD1|16
TGTGCCCGTTCCCCACAGGGGCATATAAAGAACACTGAAGCTTTCTTT
CARSPQGHIKNTEAFF
>TRBV11-2|.|TRBJ1-1|.|13
TGTGCCAGCAGCATCCTAAAGGGCACTGAAGCTTTCTTT
CASSILKGTEAFF
>TRBV5-5|.|TRBJ2-7|.|13
TGTGCCAGCAGCCGGGACTCCGGGTACGAGCAGTACTTC
CASSRDSGYEQYF
>TRBV2|.|TRBJ1-2|.|15
TGTGCCAGCAGTGACGTCAGTCATCGCTCCTCGGGCTACACCTTC
CASSDVSHRSSGYTF
>TRBV6-6|.|TRBJ2-5|.|13
TGTGCCAGCGGACGTCGACAGAGAGAGACCCAGTACTTC
CASGRRQRETQYF
>TRBV6-6|.|TRBJ1-3|.|15
TGTGCCAGCAGTTACTCTTGGGGAGGTGGAAACACCATATATTTT
CASSYSWGGGNTIYF
>TRBV21-1|.|TRBJ1-5|.|16
TGTGCCAGCAGCAAGGAAGGACGGAATAGCAATCAGCCCCAGCATTTT
CASSKEGRNSNQPQHF
>TRBV2|.|TRBJ1-6|TRBD1|14
TGTGCCAGCAGGGACAGGGGAGTCGGTTCACCCCTCCACTTT
CASRDRGVGSPLHF
>TRBV4-1|.|TRBJ2-7|.|16
TGCGCCAGCAGCCAAGGACCCGGGCCCACCCCCTACGAGCAGTACTTC
CASSQGPGPTPYEQYF
>TRBV5-5|.|TRBJ2-5|.|15
TGTGCCAGCAGCTTTGGCTCGCAGGGAACGCAGACCCAGTACTTC
CASSFGSQGTQTQYF
>TRBV4-3|.|TRBJ1-5|.|16
TGCGCCAGCAGGCCCAACTTCTGGGGGCCATCGTCGCCCCAGCATTTT
CASRPNFWGPSSPQHF
>TRBV27|.|TRBJ1-3|.|15
TGTGCCAGCAGTTACATTGGGGGTTCTGGAAACACCATATATTTT
CASSYIGGSGNTIYF
>TRBV5-4|.|TRBJ2-7|TRBD2|16
TGTGCCAGCAGCGCCGGACTAGCGGGGGCCTCCTACGAGCAGTACTTC
CASSAGLAGASYEQYF
>TRBV6-1|once|TRBJ2-7|.|15
TGTGCCAGCAGTGAAGTAGGGACTGTTACCTACGAGCAGTACTTC
CASSEVGTVTYEQYF
>TRBV5-1|.|TRBJ2-5|.|12
TGCGCCAGCAGCTTGGCGGGGGAGACCCAGTACTTC
CASSLAGETQYF
>TRBV21-1|once|TRBJ1-5|.|14
TGTGCCAGCACCAAAGTGGGGTTCAATCAGCCCCAGCATTTT
CASTKVGFNQPQHF
>TRBV5-1|.|TRBJ2-1|TRBD2|15
TGCGCCAGCAGCTCCCGGACTAGCGGGGCAGATGAGCAGTTCTTC
CASSSRTSGADEQFF
>TRBV6-5|.|TRBJ1-1|.|16
TGTGCCAGCAGTTACTCGGCAGGGGCCGGTAACACTGAAGCTTTCTTT
CASSYSAGAGNTEAFF
>TRBV5-4|.|TRBJ2-7|TRBD1|14
TGTGCCAGCAGCCAGGGACAGGGTCGGGACGAGCAGTACTTC
CASSQGQGRDEQYF
>TRBV5-4|.|TRBJ2-7|.|14
TGTGCCAGCAGCCTAAGGACCGATTCCTACGAGCAGTACTTC
CASSLRTDSYEQYF
>TRBV7-2|.|TRBJ1-6|.|15
TGTGCCAGCACCTACCCGGCGACTTTCCCGGCACCCCTCCACTTT
CASTYPATFPAPLHF
>TRBV5-1|once|TRBJ1-1|TRBD1|15
TGCGCCAGCAGCAACCGCAGGGGGCAGAACACTGAAGCTTTCTTT
CASSNRRGQNTEAFF
>TRBV7-9|once|TRBJ2-5|.|13
TGTGCCAGCAGCTTCCCCGGACAGCCCCACCACTACTTC
CASSFPGQPHHYF
>TRBV19|few|TRBJ2-5|.|15
TGTGCCAGTTCGACCGGGACCTCACTTAGGGAGACCCAGTACTTC
CASSTGTSLRETQYF
>TRBV6-4|.|TRBJ2-2|.|14
TGTGCCAGCAGTGTGGGGGGAGACACCGGGGAGCTGTTTTTT
CASSVGGDTGELFF
>TRBV2|.|TRBJ1-1|.|14
TGTGCCAAAGGGGCAGCCATCATGAACACTGAAGCTTTCTTT
CAKGAAIMNTEAFF
>TRBV5-1|.|TRBJ1-2|.|12
TGCGCCAGCAGCCTCTCAGGTTATGGCTACACCTTC
CASSLSGYGYTF
>TRBV5-1|.|TRBJ2-1|.|21
TGCGCCAGCAGCTTGAGAGACAGGCACCTTGAGCGGGGAACCTCGGAAAATGAGCAGTTCTTC
CASSLRDRHLERGTSENEQFF
>TRBV6-4|few|TRBJ2-5|.|13
TGTGCCAGCAGTGAGGATAGAGGGGAGACCCAGTACTTC
CASSEDRGETQYF
>TRBV21-1|.|TRBJ1-1|.|15
TGTGCCAGCAGCAAACCCGGGACAGGGGGCACTGAAGCTTTCTTT
CASSKPGTGGTEAFF
>TRBV6-5|.|TRBJ2-7|.|15
TGTGCCAGCAGTTACTGGGGGACCTCCATGAGCGAGCAGTACTTC
CASSYWGTSMSEQYF
>TRBV5-4|.|TRBJ2-4|.|19
TGTGCCAGCACCAATCGGTATAGAGACGGAGGAGGAGCCAAAAACATTCAGTACTTC
CASTNRYRDGGGAKNIQYF
>TRBV4-1|.|TRBJ1-2|.|17
TGCGCCAGCAGCCAAGATATTACGCGGGGGGCCAGCTATGGCTACACCTTC
CASSQDITRGASYGYTF
>TRBV6-9|.|TRBJ1-5|.|16
TGTGCCAGCAGCCCGAAGCTTCGTAGGGAGCGACAGCCCCAGCATTTT
CASSPKLRRERQPQHF
>TRBV5-1|.|TRBJ2-7|TRBD2|15
TGCGCCAGCAGCTTGGCAGCGGGAAGATCCTACGAGCAGTACTTC
CASSLAAGRSYEQYF
>TRBV19|.|TRBJ1-5|.|15
TGTGCCAGTAGCCTTCTTTTCCGGGAAGGTCAGCCCCAGCATTTT
CASSLLFREGQPQHF
>TRBV15|once|TRBJ1-4|.|15
TGTGCCACCAGCAGAGTGGGCAGCGCTAATGAAAAACTGTTTTTT
CATSRVGSANEKLFF
>TRBV10-3|.|TRBJ2-2|TRBD2|18
TGTGCCATCAGCAGCAACAGCGGGAGGGCCCAGGACACCGGGGAGCTGTTTTTT
CAISSNSGRAQDTGELFF
>TRBV5-1|.|TRBJ2-2|.|16
TGCGCCAGCAACTCGGACCGGGGGGCGGACACCGGGGAGCTGTTTTTT
CASNSDRGADTGELFF